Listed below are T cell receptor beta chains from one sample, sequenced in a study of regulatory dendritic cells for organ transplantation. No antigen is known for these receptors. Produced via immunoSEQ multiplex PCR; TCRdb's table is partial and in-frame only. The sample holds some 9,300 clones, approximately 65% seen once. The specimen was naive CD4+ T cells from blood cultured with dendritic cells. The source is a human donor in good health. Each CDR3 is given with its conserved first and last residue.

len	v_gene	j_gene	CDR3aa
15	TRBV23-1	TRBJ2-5	CASPTPAERRETQYF
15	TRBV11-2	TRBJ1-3	CASSRGSSSGNTIYF
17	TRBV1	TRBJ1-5	CTSSQRRGALSNQPQHF
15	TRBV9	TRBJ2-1	CASTRMTGSYNEQFF
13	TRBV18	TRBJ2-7	CASSPGQLAEQYF
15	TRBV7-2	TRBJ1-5	CASSSSPTGGQSQHF
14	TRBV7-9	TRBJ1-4	CASSLGSGNEKLFF
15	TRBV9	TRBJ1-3	CASGTSGLPGNTIYF
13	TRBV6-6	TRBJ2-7	CASRRDRVSEQYF
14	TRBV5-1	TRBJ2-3	CASSPTGGEDTQYF
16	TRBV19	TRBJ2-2	CASSILGGGQVGELFF
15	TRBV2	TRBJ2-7	CASSEGQGALNEQYF
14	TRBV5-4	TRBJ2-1	CASSLGTGTHEQFF
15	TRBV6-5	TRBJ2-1	CASSYSRGSYNEQFF
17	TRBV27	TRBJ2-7	CASSLQLAGGFSYEQYF
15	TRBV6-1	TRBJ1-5	CASSEAIQVNQPQHF
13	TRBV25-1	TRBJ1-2	CASSDPGGAGYTF
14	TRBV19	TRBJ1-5	CASSIRLLGQPQHF
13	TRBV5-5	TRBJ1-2	CASRRTGDGGYTF
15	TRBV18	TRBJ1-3	CASSPPGQGLGTIYF
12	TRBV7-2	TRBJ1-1	CASSHQLSEAFF
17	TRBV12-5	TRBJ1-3	CASGQGQAGVSGNTIYF
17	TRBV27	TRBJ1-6	CASANSGQSSYNSPLHF
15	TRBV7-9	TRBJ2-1	CASRPVAGVYNEQFF
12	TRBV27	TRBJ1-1	CASSPSGIEAFF
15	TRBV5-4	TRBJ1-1	CASSLGGQGGTEAFF
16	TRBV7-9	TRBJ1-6	CASSRVQGERNSPLHF
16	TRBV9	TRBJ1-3	CASSGGPGFSGNTIYF
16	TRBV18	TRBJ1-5	CASSPSYRGSNQPQHF
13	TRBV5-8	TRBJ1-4	CASIPSRGDKLFF
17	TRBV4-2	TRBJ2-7	CASSQDSPGQGLYEQYF
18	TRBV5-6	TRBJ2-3	CASSLRAGKGVGTDTQYF
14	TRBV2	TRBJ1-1	CTSLWSRMNTEAFF
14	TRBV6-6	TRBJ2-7	CASSWGRNSYEQYF
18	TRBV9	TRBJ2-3	CASSVGVSGGSSTDTQYF
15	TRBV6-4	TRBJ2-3	CASSEGTGRTDTQYF
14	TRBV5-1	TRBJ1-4	CASSFTDTNEKLFF
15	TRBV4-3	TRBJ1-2	CASSRTQGEGYGYTF
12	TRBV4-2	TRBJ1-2	CASSQEQGGYTF
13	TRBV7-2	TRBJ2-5	CASSLARQETQYF
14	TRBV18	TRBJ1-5	CASSPGTGDQPQHF
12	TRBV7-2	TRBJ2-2	CASSLNTGELFF
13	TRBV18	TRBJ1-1	CASSPGQGPEAFF
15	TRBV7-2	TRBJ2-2	CASTGWNPNTGELFF
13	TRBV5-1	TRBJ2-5	CASSLGADETQYF
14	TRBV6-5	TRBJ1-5	CASGRTGGFQPQHF
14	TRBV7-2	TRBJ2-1	CASSQEAAGNEQFF
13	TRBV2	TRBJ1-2	CASGGQPTRGYTF
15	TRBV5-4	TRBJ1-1	CASSLQGVANTEAFF
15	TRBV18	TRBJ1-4	CASSPPQGSNEKLFF
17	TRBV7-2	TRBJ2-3	CASSLTQLAGGSGTQYF
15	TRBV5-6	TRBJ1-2	CASVSYSTAGPGYTF
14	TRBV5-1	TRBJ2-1	CASSLQGGENEQFF